This T cell receptor (beta chain) is drawn from a study of CD8+ T cells in alopecia areata. In this sample, this clone turned up a few times. cDNA reverse transcribed from extracted RNA served as the sequencing template. Assay used: immunoSEQ multiplex PCR; TCRdb lists only in-frame clones, some missing. There are approximately 150,000 clones in the sample; over 45% occur only once, and about 6.4% lies in the top ten. The sample taken for sequencing was CD4+ T cells sorted from blood. This receptor was identified in a human donor with alopecia areata.

CDR3 in DNA: TGTGCCAGCAGCCAAGGGATCGGGGAGACCCAGTACTTC. As protein: CASSQGIGETQYF. The gene calls are TRBV14 and TRBJ2-5; D gene uncertain. The CDR3 sequence is 13 residues long. With 1 base removed from V and 5 bases from J, the gap between germline ends came to 8 bases. The V gene's germline CDR1 is SGHDN and CDR2 FVKESK.